This T cell receptor (beta chain) was captured by sequencing in a study of CD8+ T cells in alopecia areata listed by TCRdb under 2018. Notes on the research overall: The treated patients, all with moderate-to-severe alopecia areata, were enrolled in an open-label pilot trial of oral tofacitinib given at 5 to 10 mg twice daily. RNA was extracted with the PAXgene miRNA kit for fixed scalp, the miRNeasy kit for PBMCs, and the RNeasy kit for mouse skin. Tofacitinib was given for 6 to 18 months, followed by 6 months of follow-up off drug to assess delayed response and recurrence. Scalp clonality was compared among normal scalp (n=4), patchy alopecia areata scalp (n=8), and alopecia totalis/universalis scalp (n=8). Scalp tissue and sorted CD4+ and CD8+ peripheral blood T cells from patchy and totalis/universalis alopecia areata patients and from healthy controls were covered by human TCRbeta sequencing. immunoSEQ multiplex PCR using 35 Vbeta forward primers and 13 Jbeta reverse primers was used to amplify TCRbeta CDR3 regions. Patients on tofacitinib were biopsied at baseline and after 4 and 24 weeks of treatment, and several of the patients also had a later scalp biopsy. High-throughput TCRbeta sequencing was used to examine T cell clonal expansion in alopecia areata in both the C3H/HeJ mouse model and human patients. Study-wide findings and limitations: Higher clonality and more expanded CD8+ clones were observed in lesional scalp than in normal scalp, particularly in alopecia totalis/universalis, a finding suggestive of antigenic drive. Unlike mouse skin, which is dominated by gammadelta T cells, normal human skin has resident alphabeta T cells that are also sequenced, and this complicates analysis of the scalp TCR repertoire. Shared TCR sequences between patients were less evident than in mice, which may be partly attributable to HLA diversity in the patient population.

Lesional scalp punch biopsies and peripheral blood were collected from alopecia areata patients. PBMCs were isolated by density centrifugation and stained for CD3, CD4 and CD8, after which CD4+ and CD8+ T cells were sorted on a FACSAria. About this clone itself: The antigen it recognizes is unknown. Base qualities are not provided; no much larger clone lies one nucleotide away.

Receptors were amplified or captured by the immunoSEQ multiplex PCR assay. For TCR sequencing, RNA was extracted from every sample and reverse transcribed into cDNA to serve as template. First-strand cDNA was synthesized with SuperScript III using a 2:1 mix of oligo-dT and random hexamers. A synthetic immune receptor repertoire was used to assess amplification bias, and residual bias was removed computationally. The paper's data handling went like this. Raw reads were preprocessed for error removal, and CDR3 was defined according to IMGT conventions as running from the conserved cysteine to phenylalanine. To get clonality, Shannon entropy was normalized by log2 of the number of productive unique TCRs and the result was subtracted from 1. Scalp TCRbeta sequences were cross-referenced with sorted blood CD4 and CD8 repertoires so that the CD4 or CD8 identity of scalp clones could be inferred. Sourced from immuneACCESS, this table was stored by TCRdb with only in-frame sequences that have V and J called. A share of the clones is absent; for the studies checked, an unresolved V gene accounts for under half, and the remainder has no known explanation. V, J and clone size derive from that table, while D and trimming were established from the DNA sequence. Across this sample there are 90,000 to 150,000 clones, with more than 30% seen only once. 3.1% of the sample is taken by the ten largest.

Inclusive of the bounding cysteine and phenylalanine, the CDR3 is 12 residues long. The entry retains the CDR3 DNA only, 36 bases that are in frame from base 1. The germline V gene sets CDR1 to SGHTA and CDR2 to FQGNSA. V sheds 6 bases and J sheds 4 bases, leaving 8 bases between their ends. The clonotype was recovered from a human donor with alopecia areata. Recombination joined TRBV7-2 with TRBJ2-3; the D gene is perhaps TRBD2, from 5 matching bases. The specimen sequenced was CD4+ T cells sorted from blood. Here is the DNA: TGTGCCAGCAGTAAACTAGCAGATACGCAGTATTTT. Its translation is CASSKLADTQYF.